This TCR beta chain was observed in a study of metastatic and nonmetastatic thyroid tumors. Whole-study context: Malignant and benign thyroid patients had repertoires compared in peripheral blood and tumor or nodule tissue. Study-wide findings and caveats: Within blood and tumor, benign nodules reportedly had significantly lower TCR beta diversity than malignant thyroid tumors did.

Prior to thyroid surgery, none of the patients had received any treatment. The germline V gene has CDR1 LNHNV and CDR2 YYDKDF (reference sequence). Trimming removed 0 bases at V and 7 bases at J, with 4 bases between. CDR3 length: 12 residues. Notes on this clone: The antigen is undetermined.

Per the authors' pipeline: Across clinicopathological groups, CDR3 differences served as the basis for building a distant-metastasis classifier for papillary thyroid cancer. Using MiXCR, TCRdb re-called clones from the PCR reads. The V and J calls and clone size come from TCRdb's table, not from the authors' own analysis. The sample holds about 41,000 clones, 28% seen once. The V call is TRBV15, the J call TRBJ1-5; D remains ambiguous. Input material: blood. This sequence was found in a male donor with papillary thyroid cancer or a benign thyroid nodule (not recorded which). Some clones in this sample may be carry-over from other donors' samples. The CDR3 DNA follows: TGTGCCACCAGCAGAGATCGGCAGCCCCAGCATTTT. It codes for CATSRDRQPQHF.